What follows are 23 T cell receptor beta chains derived from one specimen sequenced in a study of naive and memory T cell subsets. A UMI-containing oligonucleotide was joined by 3' ligation to the TCR cDNA template. Amplification of ligated cDNA took four PCR rounds with SP2 and nested alpha and beta constant primers. Via MiXCR, TCRdb re-called the 5' RACE reads, giving one row per CDR3 protein. The sample includes around 48,000 distinct CDR3 sequences, approximately 4.5% of them seen just once. These receptors were taken from a female donor in good health.

This clonotype was recorded at least ten times. The chain couples TRBV7-2 to TRBJ2-7; D remains ambiguous. The CDR3 length is 15 residues. Trimming shortened V by 1 base and J by 2 bases, and 12 bases separated the two germline ends. Germline V gene sequence: CDR1 SGHTA, CDR2 FQGNSA. The CDR3 here is CASSLGAGYTYEQYF. The CDR3 DNA reads TGTGCCAGCAGCTTAGGCGCTGGGTACACCTACGAGCAGTACTTC. Together with reference TRBV7-2 and TRBJ2-7, the CDR3 gives the full variable domain: GAGVSQSPSNKVTEKGKDVELRCDPISGHTALYWYRQSLGQGLEFLIYFQGNSAPDKSGLPSDRFSAERTGGSVSTLTIQRTQQEDSAVYLCASSLGAGYTYEQYFGPGTRLTVT.

At least ten counts were recorded for this clonotype. The genes are TRBV7-6 and TRBJ2-7; unclear D gene. This CDR3 spans 16 amino acids. CDR1 is SGHVS and CDR2 is FNYEAQ in the germline V gene. V lost 2 bases and J 0 bases, leaving 14 bases between the germline ends. The CDR3 nucleotides read TGTGCCAGCAGCTTAAACCCCGAACTGAGCTCCTACGAGCAGTACTTC. This encodes CASSLNPELSSYEQYF.

This clonotype has ten or more counts. The V gene is TRBV27, the J gene TRBJ1-5, with 8 bases matching TRBD1. This CDR3 has 15 amino acids. The germline gives CDR1 MNHEY, CDR2 SMNVEV (reference sequence). The J segment lost 4 bases and the V segment lost 3 bases, leaving 5 bases of the junction unmatched. CDR3 sequence (DNA): TGTGCCAGCAGTTTTACAGGGGGGGGGAATCAGCCCCAGCATTTT. Its translation is CASSFTGGGNQPQHF.

This clonotype was found many times. CDR3: CSAPSHYEQYF. CDR3 sequence (DNA): TGCAGTGCTCCTTCACACTACGAGCAGTACTTC. The rearrangement joins TRBV20-1 to TRBJ2-7; D is undetermined. The CDR3 contains 11 residues. Germline values: CDR1 DFQATT, CDR2 SNEGSKA (reference sequence). Trimming left V 5 bases short and J 3 bases short, with 8 bases between.

This clonotype has a count of ten or more. The rearrangement uses TRBV6-2 or TRBV6-3 and TRBJ1-1; D unclear. Germline loops: CDR1 MNHEY, CDR2 SVGEGT. V was pared by 6 bases and J by 2 bases, with 10 bases between. CDR3 length equals 13 residues. The CDR3, as DNA: TGTGCCAGCAGCCCGACGGCAAACACTGAAGCTTTCTTT. This sequence encodes CASSPTANTEAFF.

This clonotype was recorded many times. J is TRBJ2-5 and V is TRBV29-1; D call uncertain. The ends were cut back, 5 bases at V and 2 bases at J, with 9 bases in the middle. The CDR3 loop spans 12 amino acids. Germline CDR1 is SQVTM and CDR2 is ANQGSEA. The CDR3 DNA follows: TGCAGCGTTCATAACCGACAAGAGACCCAGTACTTC. It yields the protein CSVHNRQETQYF.

The chain joins TRBV10-3 to TRBJ2-3; 11 bases line up with TRBD2. J gave up 3 bases and V 5 bases, and 1 base lay outside the gene matches. The CDR3 has 14 residues. The germline V gene encodes CDR1 ENHRY and CDR2 SYGVKD. In DNA form, the CDR3 reads TGTGCCATCAGTCTAGCGGGAGGAACAGATACGCAGTATTTT. Protein sequence: CAISLAGGTDTQYF.

The rearrangement joins TRBV9 to TRBJ2-7; TRBD2 matches 9 bases. Germline-derived CDR1 and CDR2 are SGDLS and YYNGEE. Trimming removed 0 bases from V and 6 bases from J; junction bases left unmatched: 7. This CDR3 has 15 residues. CDR3 amino acids: CASSVESSGRREQYF. The CDR3 nucleotides are TGTGCCAGCAGCGTAGAGAGTAGCGGGAGACGCGAGCAGTACTTC.

This clonotype was detected ten times or more. The chain uses TRBV20-1 and TRBJ2-1; D remains unclear. This CDR3 spans 16 amino acids. Trimming cost V 1 base and J 2 bases, with 15 bases left between them. Germline CDR1 and CDR2: DFQATT and SNEGSKA (reference sequence). The CDR3 reads CSARGRRSIPYNEQFF. CDR3 bases: TGCAGTGCTAGAGGCCGCCGGAGTATCCCCTACAATGAGCAGTTCTTC.

This rearrangement joins TRBV6-5 to TRBJ2-1, with D possibly matching TRBD2 (6 bases). The CDR3 covers 15 residues. Trimming shortened V by 4 bases and J by 9 bases, and 19 bases separated the two germline ends. Germline values: CDR1 MNHEY, CDR2 SVGAGI. The CDR3 coding sequence is TGTGCCAGCAGTTCCCGGACTATAATTCCGGTTGAGCAGTTCTTC. It encodes CASSSRTIIPVEQFF.

Many counts were recorded for this clonotype. V gene TRBV20-1 combines with J gene TRBJ2-5; TRBD2 aligns across 7 bases. The junction had 3 bases not matched to a gene; V was cut back by 3 bases and J by 5 bases. Per germline, CDR1 DFQATT and CDR2 SNEGSKA (reference sequence). The CDR3 runs 12 residues. CDR3 region: CSASWGGETQYF. Here the CDR3 DNA reads TGCAGTGCTAGTTGGGGGGGGGAGACCCAGTACTTC.

The sample holds many counts of this clonotype. The V call is TRBV20-1, the J call TRBJ2-6; no firm D call. The CDR3 contains 15 residues. The V and J ends lost 3 bases and 0 bases respectively, with 9 bases between them. CDR1 and CDR2 (germline): DFQATT, SNEGSKA (reference sequence). CDR3 sequence reads: CSASPMSSGANVLTF. DNA of the CDR3: TGCAGTGCTAGCCCGATGAGCTCTGGGGCCAACGTCCTGACTTTC.

This clonotype was recorded at least ten times. This sequence joins TRBV28 and TRBJ1-5, with D perhaps TRBD1 (5 bases). Germline V CDR1 and CDR2: MDHEN, SYDVKM. The CDR3 has 14 residues. Trimming shortened V by 6 bases and J by 2 bases, and 11 bases separated the two germline ends. The CDR3 nucleotides are TGTGCCAGCAGATCACAGGCACGCAATCAGCCCCAGCATTTT. It translates to CASRSQARNQPQHF.

This clonotype was found many times. V usage is TRBV5-4 and J usage is TRBJ2-5; D might be TRBD1 or TRBD2, each matching 5 bases. The CDR3 contains 15 residues. CDR1 is SGHNT and CDR2 is YYREEE in the germline V gene (reference sequence). The germline V and J ends were trimmed by 4 bases and 2 bases, with 15 bases remaining between them. The CDR3 loop is CASSLTGLLQETQYF. In DNA, the CDR3 is TGTGCCAGCAGCCTAACGGGGCTTCTACAAGAGACCCAGTACTTC.

This clonotype has just a few counts. The rearrangement joins TRBV7-9 to TRBJ2-7; D remains ambiguous. The germline gives CDR1 SEHNR, CDR2 FQNEAQ (reference sequence). CDR3 length: 14 amino acids. The ends were cut back, 5 bases at V and 3 bases at J, with 14 bases in the middle. The CDR3 sequence is CASSQIAANYEQYF. CDR3 nucleotide sequence: TGTGCCAGCAGCCAAATTGCAGCGAACTACGAGCAGTACTTC. Supplemented by reference TRBV7-9 and TRBJ2-7, the full variable domain reads DTGVSQNPRHKITKRGQNVTFRCDPISEHNRLYWYRQTLGQGPEFLTYFQNEAQLEKSRLLSDRFSAERPKGSFSTLEIQRTEQGDSAMYLCASSQIAANYEQYFGPGTRLTVT.

This chain uses TRBV9 with TRBJ2-5; 8 bases agree with TRBD2. V lost 3 bases and J lost 4; bases outside the gene matches: 20. Germline CDR1 SGDLS, CDR2 YYNGEE. The length of the CDR3 is 19 residues. Written as DNA, the CDR3 is TGTGCCAGCAGCGACGACACTTTTAAGCGGGAGTCAGGAGTAGAGACCCAGTACTTC. Its protein product is CASSDDTFKRESGVETQYF.

This clonotype came up many times. The rearrangement joins TRBV20-1 to TRBJ2-7, with 12 bases matching TRBD2. Germline V gene lookup returns CDR1 DFQATT and CDR2 SNEGSKA (reference sequence). The trim removed 6 bases at V and 6 bases at J, leaving 6 bases unmatched. The CDR3 runs to 13 residues. CDR3 protein: CSARTSGRSEQYF. Written as DNA, the CDR3 is TGCAGTGCACGCACTAGCGGGAGGAGCGAGCAGTACTTC.

This clonotype turned up a few times. The chain recombines TRBV6-5 with TRBJ1-1; possible D gene TRBD1, 6 bases. Per germline, CDR1 MNHEY and CDR2 SVGAGI. Trimming shortened V by 8 bases and J by 0 bases, and 16 bases separated the two germline ends. The CDR3 consists of 15 residues. The CDR3 is CASGGADSMNTEAFF. CDR3 DNA sequence: TGTGCCAGCGGGGGGGCCGACAGCATGAACACTGAAGCTTTCTTT.

This clonotype was recorded at least ten times. The chain has TRBV28 and TRBJ1-2, with D maybe TRBD1 (6 bases). Deletions cut 5 bases from V and 12 bases from J, with 25 bases between. The V gene's germline CDR1 is MDHEN and CDR2 SYDVKM. The CDR3 sequence is 15 residues long. As DNA, the CDR3 is TGTGCCAGCAGTACGCCGGCCACGACAGGCGCCGATGACACCTTC. This codes for CASSTPATTGADDTF.

This clonotype was detected ten times or more. CDR3 sequence: CASSAAVSGNTIYF. For the CDR3, the DNA is TGTGCCAGCAGTGCGGCGGTGTCGGGAAACACCATATATTTT. The gene calls are TRBV27 and TRBJ1-3, with D hard to call. There are 14 residues in the CDR3. CDR1 and CDR2 (germline): MNHEY, SMNVEV (reference sequence). V was shortened by 5 bases and J by 4 bases, with 12 bases between the two germline ends.

This clonotype was observed many times. The chain is built from TRBV2 and TRBJ2-3, with a tentative D call TRBD1 (5 bases). CDR3 length: 16 residues. Trimming took 2 bases from V and 4 from J, leaving 16 bases between them. Germline V gene data show CDR1 as SNHLY and CDR2 as FYNNEI. The CDR3 DNA follows: TGTGCCAGCAGTGAATCGCGGCAGGGATCCCCAGATACGCAGTATTTT. It yields the protein CASSESRQGSPDTQYF.

This clonotype was recorded at least ten times. The rearrangement joins TRBV7-9 to TRBJ2-2; TRBD2 matches 9 bases. Per the germline V gene, CDR1 is SEHNR and CDR2 is FQNEAQ (reference sequence). The CDR3 covers 14 residues. The V gene end was trimmed by 8 bases and the J gene end by 7 bases; junction bases not matched to a gene: 8. In nucleotides, the CDR3 is TGTGCCAGCGTCCCTAGCGGGATGGACGGGGAGCTGTTTTTT. Translation: CASVPSGMDGELFF.

This clonotype has ten or more counts. The V call is TRBV20-1, the J call TRBJ2-7; perhaps TRBD2 as D (5 bases). The CDR3 spans 11 residues. The V gene lost 2 bases and the J gene lost 4 bases, with 6 bases spanning the gap. CDR1 is DFQATT and CDR2 is SNEGSKA in the germline V gene (reference sequence). The chain's CDR3 is CSARSGYEQYF. As DNA, the CDR3 is TGCAGTGCTAGATCGGGGTACGAGCAGTACTTC.